Listed below are T cell receptor beta chains from one sample, sequenced in a study of shared clonotypes between healthy human individuals. The assay was immunoSEQ multiplex PCR, and TCRdb's table has in-frame clones only and misses some. This sample has about 1,900,000 clones; roughly 94% occur once, and the top ten carry roughly 1%. Input material: naive CD8+ T cells sorted from blood. Receptors originate from a man in his late teens or twenties in good health. Both conserved end residues are part of each CDR3. D genes are given only for firm matches. Size is omitted from some rows. Given values are once, few, many or a class for expanded clones.

j_call v_call clone_size d_call cdr3_aa cdr3_nt
TRBJ1-4 TRBV4-3 . . CASSQGVGSRELFF TGCGCCAGCAGCCAAGGAGTGGGGTCACGGGAACTGTTTTTT
TRBJ2-5 TRBV21-1 . . CASSIFKTGTRYQETQYF TGTGCCAGCAGCATATTCAAAACCGGGACAAGGTACCAAGAGACCCAGTACTTC
TRBJ2-7 TRBV28 . TRBD2 CASSPTSGGNVGEQYF TGTGCCAGCAGTCCAACTAGCGGGGGGAATGTTGGCGAGCAGTACTTC
TRBJ2-1 TRBV27 . TRBD1 CASSLFRDRANEQFF TGTGCCAGCAGTTTATTCCGGGACAGGGCTAATGAGCAGTTCTTC
TRBJ2-7 TRBV29-1 . . CSVLAGLGEQYF TGCAGCGTTCTTGCAGGGCTCGGCGAGCAGTACTTC
TRBJ2-7 TRBV27 . . CASRRGGEQYF TGTGCCAGCAGACGTGGCGGCGAGCAGTACTTC
TRBJ2-1 TRBV5-1 . TRBD2 CASSLEQGTSVYNEQFF TGCGCCAGCAGCTTGGAACAAGGAACTAGCGTCTACAATGAGCAGTTCTTC
TRBJ2-5 TRBV27 . TRBD1 CASSPGRGFQETQYF TGTGCCAGCAGCCCGGGCAGGGGGTTTCAAGAGACCCAGTACTTC
TRBJ2-5 TRBV11-2 . TRBD2 CASSLLAGGPVETQYF TGTGCCAGCAGCTTATTGGCGGGGGGGCCCGTGGAGACCCAGTACTTC
TRBJ1-1 TRBV7-9 . . CASSLERSNTEAFF TGTGCCAGCAGCTTAGAGAGGTCTAACACTGAAGCTTTCTTT
TRBJ2-5 TRBV5-8 . . CASSLMRGRETQYF TGTGCCAGCAGCTTGATGAGGGGACGGGAGACCCAGTACTTC
TRBJ2-5 TRBV4-1 . TRBD1 CASSQVEGAQETQYF TGCGCCAGCAGCCAGGTTGAGGGGGCCCAAGAGACCCAGTACTTC
TRBJ2-7 TRBV10-3 . . CAISVQGQSYEQYF TGTGCCATCAGTGTACAGGGACAATCCTACGAGCAGTACTTC
TRBJ2-7 TRBV15 . . CATSRGGGAYEQYF TGTGCCACCAGCAGAGGAGGTGGGGCTTACGAGCAGTACTTC
TRBJ1-1 TRBV29-1 . TRBD1 CSAETGGTEAFF TGCAGCGCCGAGACAGGGGGCACTGAAGCTTTCTTT
TRBJ1-6 TRBV19 . . CASSMTGGNSPLHF TGTGCCAGTAGTATGACAGGCGGTAATTCACCCCTCCACTTT
TRBJ2-5 TRBV30 . TRBD2 CAWSLGTSVETQYF TGTGCCTGGAGTTTGGGGACTAGCGTCGAGACCCAGTACTTC
TRBJ1-1 TRBV29-1 few TRBD1 CSVSRQGSRTEAFF TGCAGCGTTTCCCGACAGGGAAGTAGGACTGAAGCTTTCTTT
TRBJ2-1 TRBV5-4 . . CASSYTGDRTHNEQFF TGTGCCAGCAGTTATACCGGGGACCGAACCCACAATGAGCAGTTCTTC
TRBJ2-5 TRBV28 . TRBD1 CASSPRDRDGETQYF TGTGCCAGCAGTCCCCGGGACAGGGACGGGGAGACCCAGTACTTC
TRBJ1-4 TRBV13 . TRBD1 CASSEAGGFGEKLFF TGTGCCAGCAGCGAGGCAGGGGGCTTTGGTGAAAAACTGTTTTTT
TRBJ2-7 TRBV6-5 . TRBD2 CASSLAGVSYEQYF TGTGCCAGCAGTTTAGCGGGAGTTTCCTACGAGCAGTACTTC
TRBJ1-1 TRBV5-4 . . CASSHPTVNTEAFF TGTGCCAGCAGCCATCCGACAGTTAACACTGAAGCTTTCTTT
TRBJ2-1 TRBV19 few TRBD2 CASSILAGPEQFF TGTGCCAGTAGTATACTAGCGGGGCCAGAGCAGTTCTTC
TRBJ1-2 TRBV30 once TRBD1 CAWSVVIGRGDYGYTF TGTGCCTGGAGTGTAGTAATCGGCAGGGGGGACTATGGCTACACCTTC
TRBJ2-2 TRBV10-3 . . CAINPGTKNTGELFF TGTGCCATCAATCCCGGGACAAAGAACACCGGGGAGCTGTTTTTT
TRBJ2-2 TRBV5-8 . . CASSLQAGELFF TGTGCCAGCAGCTTACAGGCCGGGGAGCTGTTTTTT
TRBJ1-4 TRBV14 . . CASSHGEKLFF TGTGCCAGCAGCCACGGTGAAAAACTGTTTTTT
TRBJ1-5 TRBV5-1 . . CASSLDSLVGTGQPQHF TGCGCCAGCAGCTTGGACAGTTTGGTAGGGACGGGGCAGCCCCAGCATTTT
TRBJ2-1 TRBV27 . . CASSLGSGYNEQFF TGTGCCAGCAGTCTCGGGAGTGGCTACAATGAGCAGTTCTTC
TRBJ1-2 TRBV27 . . CASSYRVGTYGYTF TGTGCCAGCAGTTACAGGGTGGGGACCTATGGCTACACCTTC
TRBJ2-5 TRBV4-3 . TRBD1 CASSLGTEGGEGETQYF TGCGCCAGCAGCCTGGGGACAGAAGGGGGAGAGGGTGAGACCCAGTACTTC
TRBJ1-2 TRBV5-4 . . CASSLDGGADYGYTF TGTGCCAGCAGCTTAGATGGGGGCGCGGACTATGGCTACACCTTC
TRBJ2-7 TRBV29-1 . TRBD1 CSVQTGHSYEQYF TGCAGCGTACAGACAGGGCACTCCTACGAGCAGTACTTC
TRBJ2-7 TRBV19 . . CASSMRTVSYEQYF TGTGCCAGTAGTATGCGGACGGTCTCCTACGAGCAGTACTTC
TRBJ2-7 TRBV13 . . CASSPQGYEQYF TGTGCCAGCAGCCCCCAGGGCTACGAGCAGTACTTC
TRBJ1-1 TRBV4-1 . . CASSPMSGIVPFF TGCGCCAGCAGCCCGATGAGCGGCATAGTACCTTTCTTT
TRBJ1-1 TRBV6-5 . TRBD1 CASRSTGEDTEAFF TGTGCCAGCAGGTCGACAGGGGAGGACACTGAAGCTTTCTTT
TRBJ2-2 TRBV5-6 once . CASSSTVSGELFF TGTGCCAGCAGCTCGACAGTTTCCGGGGAGCTGTTTTTT
TRBJ2-5 TRBV5-4 . TRBD1 CASSSDRGQETQYF TGTGCCAGCAGCTCAGACAGGGGGCAGGAGACCCAGTACTTC
TRBJ2-7 TRBV5-1 . TRBD1 CASSLGGQGSYEQYF TGCGCCAGCAGCTTGGGGGGACAGGGTTCCTACGAGCAGTACTTC
TRBJ1-5 TRBV19 once . CASSRDREGNQPQHF TGTGCCAGTAGTCGGGACCGCGAGGGCAATCAGCCCCAGCATTTT
TRBJ2-7 TRBV11-2 . . CASSPGPLYEQYF TGTGCCAGCAGCCCTGGACCCCTTTACGAGCAGTACTTC
TRBJ2-7 TRBV4-3 . . CASSQDPGESYEQYF TGCGCCAGCAGCCAAGATCCAGGGGAGTCCTACGAGCAGTACTTC
TRBJ2-5 TRBV9 . . CASSAGTGTGETQYF TGTGCCAGCAGCGCCGGGACGGGGACGGGAGAGACCCAGTACTTC
TRBJ2-7 TRBV5-4 . . CASSQSLSYEQYF TGTGCCAGCAGCCAGTCCCTCTCCTACGAGCAGTACTTC
TRBJ2-7 TRBV27 . TRBD2 CASSRLAGEFYEQYF TGTGCCAGCAGTCGACTAGCGGGAGAGTTTTACGAGCAGTACTTC
TRBJ1-1 TRBV6-5 . TRBD1 CASRRQGAVTEAFF TGTGCCAGCAGACGACAGGGGGCGGTCACTGAAGCTTTCTTT
TRBJ1-1 TRBV7-9 . . CASSSDRPGAFF TGTGCCAGCAGCTCCGATCGCCCCGGAGCTTTCTTT
TRBJ2-7 TRBV7-2 . . CASSPRVDSYEQYF TGTGCCAGCAGTCCGAGGGTGGACTCCTACGAGCAGTACTTC
TRBJ2-7 TRBV9 . . CASSVGGHYEQYF TGTGCCAGCAGCGTAGGGGGGCACTACGAGCAGTACTTC
TRBJ2-2 TRBV9 . . CASSPSRGTGELFF TGTGCCAGCAGCCCGTCTAGGGGCACCGGGGAGCTGTTTTTT
TRBJ1-4 TRBV27 . . CASSLEGHPGEKLFF TGTGCCAGCAGTTTAGAGGGGCATCCAGGAGAAAAACTGTTTTTT
TRBJ1-1 TRBV4-3 . TRBD1 CASSQDRVNTEAFF TGCGCCAGCAGTCAGGACAGGGTGAACACTGAAGCTTTCTTT
TRBJ2-1 TRBV10-1 . . CASSRTRDPYYNEQFF TGCGCCAGCAGTAGAACCCGGGACCCCTATTACAATGAGCAGTTCTTC
TRBJ2-1 TRBV7-8 . TRBD1 CASSSHPGQGNNEQFF TGTGCCAGCAGTTCTCACCCGGGACAGGGAAACAATGAGCAGTTCTTC
TRBJ2-7 TRBV28 . TRBD2 CASSTAGLDYEQYF TGTGCCAGCAGTACAGCGGGACTGGACTACGAGCAGTACTTC
TRBJ1-4 TRBV27 . TRBD1 CASSQDIMSGGREKLFF TGTGCCAGCAGTCAAGACATCATGTCAGGGGGCCGTGAAAAACTGTTTTTT
TRBJ2-5 TRBV4-1 . . CASSQAPGTQETQYF TGCGCCAGCAGCCAAGCCCCGGGTACGCAAGAGACCCAGTACTTC
TRBJ2-7 TRBV29-1 . . CSVEDRGEWPSPYEQYF TGCAGCGTTGAAGACAGGGGAGAGTGGCCTAGCCCCTACGAGCAGTACTTC